The 26 T cell receptor beta chains below come from one sample, sequenced in a study of shared clonotypes between healthy human individuals. Using immunoSEQ multiplex PCR, the repertoire was profiled, and TCRdb retains in-frame clones only, with some absent. Among under 1,100,000 clones listed, 65% to 80% were seen once. The source material was memory CD4+ T cells sorted from blood. Subset defined: CD45RA-negative fraction. All receptors derive from a man aged 18 to 30 in good health.

CDR3 protein: CASSLRGLAGGPQETQYF. CDR3 bases: TGTGCCAGCAGCTTGAGGGGACTAGCGGGAGGGCCCCAAGAGACCCAGTACTTC. The rearrangement links TRBV5-4 to TRBJ2-5, with TRBD2 matching 16 bases. The germline V gene has CDR1 SGHNT and CDR2 YYREEE (reference sequence). With V trimmed by 1 base and J by 1 base, 4 bases remained unmatched. CDR3 length: 18 amino acids.

There are a few counts of this clone. V usage is TRBV2 and J usage is TRBJ1-1, with TRBD1 as a possible D gene (6 bases). The CDR3 contains 13 residues. Trimming pared 8 bases from V and 1 base from J, leaving 11 bases between. Germline CDR1 reads SNHLY; CDR2 reads FYNNEI. CDR3 DNA: TGTGCCAGCGATAAGGACAGGAACACTGAAGCTTTCTTT. Protein product: CASDKDRNTEAFF.

This clone was counted only a few times. This chain links TRBV29-1 with TRBJ2-5; D is possibly TRBD2 (7 bases). Deletions cut 6 bases from V and 4 bases from J, with 18 bases between. Germline V gene lookup returns CDR1 SQVTM and CDR2 ANQGSEA. The CDR3 contains 14 residues. As DNA, the CDR3 is TGCAGCGTGGTCTGGGGGGGCCGTTTAGAGACCCAGTACTTC. It translates to CSVVWGGRLETQYF.

This chain uses TRBV2 with TRBJ1-2; 7 bases fit TRBD1. The trim removed 6 bases at V and 6 bases at J, leaving 7 bases unmatched. Per the germline V gene, CDR1 is SNHLY and CDR2 is FYNNEI. CDR3 length: 13 residues. CDR3 coding DNA: TGTGCCAGCAGCGTCACAGGGGTTGATGGCTACACCTTC. This gives the protein CASSVTGVDGYTF.

The chain couples TRBV7-2 to TRBJ1-5, with 10 bases lining up with TRBD1. J lost 6 bases, V lost 5 bases, and 13 bases had no gene match. Germline CDR1 and CDR2: SGHTA and FQGNSA. The CDR3 totals 17 residues. The CDR3 is CASSDLTGTGAAQPQHF. The CDR3 nucleotides read TGTGCCAGCAGCGATTTAACCGGGACAGGGGCCGCTCAGCCCCAGCATTTT. Supplemented by reference TRBV7-2 and TRBJ1-5, the full variable domain reads GAGVSQSPSNKVTEKGKDVELRCDPISGHTALYWYRQSLGQGLEFLIYFQGNSAPDKSGLPSDRFSAERTGGSVSTLTIQRTQQEDSAVYLCASSDLTGTGAAQPQHFGDGTRLSIL.

This chain uses TRBV10-1 with TRBJ2-5, with TRBD2 identical over 12 bases. Losses at the gene ends were 0 bases for V and 5 bases for J; bases not matched to a gene: 16. Per the germline V gene, CDR1 is WNHNN and CDR2 is SYGVQD (reference sequence). This CDR3 spans 20 amino acids. The CDR3 DNA reads as TGCGCCAGCAGTGAGTCAGTTTTATTAACTAGCGGGAGGTTAGACGAGACCCAGTACTTC. Amino acid sequence: CASSESVLLTSGRLDETQYF.

The rearrangement links TRBV29-1 to TRBJ2-3; 8 bases line up with TRBD2. Germline V gene sequence: CDR1 SQVTM, CDR2 ANQGSEA. The CDR3 covers 16 residues. J lost 0 bases, V lost 7 bases, and 12 bases had no gene match. As DNA, the CDR3 is TGCAGCGCCCGGGGGGGGCGGGGGATTAGCACAGATACGCAGTATTTT. Translating gives CSARGGRGISTDTQYF.

J is TRBJ1-3 and V is TRBV29-1; D call uncertain. Trimming shortened V by 7 bases and J by 9 bases, and 13 bases separated the two germline ends. The germline V gene has CDR1 SQVTM and CDR2 ANQGSEA. This CDR3 region has 11 residues. DNA of the CDR3: TGCAGCGCAGAATTCATGGGCACCATATATTTT. Translated, it gives CSAEFMGTIYF.

CDR3 nucleotide sequence: TGTGCCAGCAGTTTATGGGGGACAGCGGATTACGAGCAGTACTTC. This gives the protein CASSLWGTADYEQYF. The V gene is TRBV28, the J gene TRBJ2-7; 7 bases map to TRBD1. The CDR3 consists of 15 residues. CDR1 and CDR2 from the germline V gene are MDHEN and SYDVKM. V was clipped by 0 bases and J by 4 bases; unmatched bases: 6.

V and J are TRBV19 and TRBJ1-2, with TRBD1 matching 7 bases. V lost 7 bases, J lost 4 bases, and 9 bases stayed unmatched. Germline assignment: CDR1 LNHDA and CDR2 SQIVND (reference sequence). The CDR3 contains 14 residues. The CDR3 region is CASTPPRGPYGYTF. Here the CDR3 DNA reads TGTGCCAGTACCCCGCCAAGGGGGCCCTATGGCTACACCTTC.

The rearrangement joins TRBV28 to TRBJ1-1, with D perhaps matching TRBD1 (6 bases). V shed 2 bases and J shed 6 bases, with 22 bases lying between them. The CDR3 has 17 amino acids. Germline V gene sequence: CDR1 MDHEN, CDR2 SYDVKM. The CDR3 protein is CASSLGGQRGQRPEAFF. Here the CDR3 DNA reads TGTGCCAGCAGTTTAGGGGGACAACGCGGCCAGCGCCCTGAAGCTTTCTTT.

This chain connects TRBV14 to TRBJ1-6; 7 bases line up with TRBD1. Per germline, CDR1 SGHDN and CDR2 FVKESK. The ends lost 0 bases at V and 10 bases at J; junction bases unmatched: 6. The CDR3 totals 15 residues. The CDR3 here is CASSQDLGGWSPLHF. CDR3 nucleotides: TGTGCCAGCAGCCAAGATTTAGGGGGCTGGTCACCCCTCCACTTT. Full variable domain (outside the CDR3, taken from reference TRBV14 and TRBJ1-6): EAGVTQFPSHSVIEKGQTVTLRCDPISGHDNLYWYRRVMGKEIKFLLHFVKESKQDESGMPNNRFLAERTGGTYSTLKVQPAELEDSGVYFCASSQDLGGWSPLHFGNGTRLTVT.

This chain joins TRBV20-1 and TRBJ2-7; D gene unclear. V was clipped by 3 bases and J by 6 bases, with 9 bases between them. The CDR3 is made up of 11 amino acids. The germline V gene has CDR1 DFQATT and CDR2 SNEGSKA (reference sequence). The CDR3 DNA is TGCAGTGCTAGGGCTCCCGGCGAGCAGTACTTC. The encoded protein is CSARAPGEQYF.

The chain couples TRBV2 to TRBJ2-6; 9 bases map to TRBD1. V shed 9 bases, J shed 0 bases, and the junction held 6 bases outside the gene matches. CDR3 size: 16 residues. CDR1 is SNHLY and CDR2 is FYNNEI in the germline V gene. DNA for the CDR3: TGTGCCAGGGGACAGGGTGGTTTCTCTGGGGCCAACGTCCTGACTTTC. This translates into CARGQGGFSGANVLTF.

Worth noting for this clone: At one boundary the junction diverges from the germline segment, which might be a read error. The chain uses TRBV7-7 and TRBJ2-1; tentatively, D is TRBD1 (5 bases). The CDR3 covers 14 residues. Germline-derived CDR1 and CDR2 are SSHAT and FNYEAQ (reference sequence). The CDR3 reads CASSLQGSYNEQFF. In DNA, the CDR3 is TGTGCTAGCAGCTTGCAGGGATCCTACAATGAGCAGTTCTTC.

This clone was found a few times. The V gene is TRBV7-9, the J gene TRBJ2-5; 7 bases agree with TRBD2. The germline gives CDR1 SEHNR, CDR2 FQNEAQ (reference sequence). CDR3 length: 15 amino acids. The J segment lost 2 bases and the V segment lost 5 bases, leaving 8 bases of the junction unmatched. CDR3 bases: TGTGCCAGCAGCGACCCCCTAGCGGCACAAGAGACCCAGTACTTC. Translation gives CASSDPLAAQETQYF. The entire variable domain, with the rest obtained from reference TRBV7-9 and TRBJ2-5, is as follows: DTGVSQNPRHKITKRGQNVTFRCDPISEHNRLYWYRQTLGQGPEFLTYFQNEAQLEKSRLLSDRFSAERPKGSFSTLEIQRTEQGDSAMYLCASSDPLAAQETQYFGPGTRLLVL.

The chain carries TRBV5-1 and TRBJ2-1, with D perhaps assigned TRBD1 or TRBD2 (5 bases each). Trimming shortened V by 5 bases and J by 9 bases, and 15 bases separated the two germline ends. CDR1 SGHRS and CDR2 YFSETQ come from the germline V gene. This CDR3 comprises 13 residues. CDR3 residues: CASSLDLGTEQFF. The DNA of the CDR3 is TGCGCCAGCAGTCTGGACTTGGGGACTGAGCAGTTCTTC.

The V gene is TRBV27, the J gene TRBJ2-3; perhaps TRBD1 as D (6 bases). CDR1 is MNHEY and CDR2 is SMNVEV in the germline V gene (reference sequence). The CDR3 loop spans 16 amino acids. V gave up 5 bases and J gave up 3 bases, with 18 bases separating them. CDR3 DNA sequence: TGTGCCAGCAGTCTGACTGGGGGAAGGGGGACAGATACGCAGTATTTT. Protein sequence: CASSLTGGRGTDTQYF.

This chain uses TRBV7-2 with TRBJ2-7, with TRBD2 matching 9 bases. From germline, CDR1 is SGHTA and CDR2 FQGNSA. Unmatched junction bases numbered 10, after V lost 3 bases and J lost 7 bases. CDR3 length: 15 residues. The CDR3 bases are TGTGCCAGCAGCTTTATGCGGGGGGGCCTTGATGAGCAGTACTTC. Its protein is CASSFMRGGLDEQYF.

The chain carries TRBV7-2 and TRBJ1-1; D is uncertain. Deletions cut 3 bases from V and 4 bases from J, with 9 bases between. This CDR3 has 13 amino acids. The germline V gene encodes CDR1 SGHTA and CDR2 FQGNSA. The CDR3 DNA is TGTGCCAGCAGCTTTATACAGCGCACTGAAGCTTTCTTT. It specifies CASSFIQRTEAFF.

The chain recombines TRBV6-4 with TRBJ2-3; D ambiguous. Looked up from germline, CDR1 is MRHNA and CDR2 is SNTAGT. The CDR3 sequence is 13 residues long. Trimming took off 3 bases at V and 5 bases at J, with 9 bases between the two ends. The CDR3 reads CASSDNRGDTQYF. CDR3 bases: TGTGCCAGCAGTGATAATAGAGGAGATACGCAGTATTTT.

V and J are TRBV19 and TRBJ1-1, with TRBD1 as a possible D gene (6 bases). V shed 4 bases and J shed 1 base, with 22 bases lying between them. Germline assignment: CDR1 LNHDA and CDR2 SQIVND (reference sequence). CDR3 size: 18 residues. The CDR3: CASSRRTLQGGTNTEAFF. DNA for the CDR3: TGTGCCAGTAGTAGAAGAACCCTACAGGGTGGTACGAACACTGAAGCTTTCTTT.

The CDR3 sequence: CASSLGGGPSGNTIYF. CDR3 bases: TGTGCCAGCAGCTTAGGAGGCGGACCCTCTGGAAACACCATATATTTT. The rearrangement joins TRBV7-2 to TRBJ1-3; D gene uncertain. V gave up 1 base and J gave up 0 bases, with 10 bases separating them. CDR3 length equals 16 residues. Per the germline V gene, CDR1 is SGHTA and CDR2 is FQGNSA.

This clone was counted at least ten times. CDR3 bases: TGTGCCAGTAGTATTGGGACAGGGGAAGGCCTCCGGCATTTT. Translation gives CASSIGTGEGLRHF. The chain is built from TRBV19 and TRBJ1-5; 10 nucleotides agree with TRBD1. The CDR3 is 14 amino acids. Germline values: CDR1 LNHDA, CDR2 SQIVND (reference sequence). V shed 3 bases, J shed 15 bases, and the junction held 11 bases outside the gene matches.

With respect to this clone: The identical CDR3 is also encoded by other nucleotide sequences in the sample. This chain links TRBV19 with TRBJ1-6; D not resolved. The CDR3 is 13 amino acids. Trimming removed 3 bases from V and 6 bases from J, with 6 bases in between. CDR1 and CDR2 from the germline V gene are LNHDA and SQIVND (reference sequence). The DNA for the CDR3 is TGTGCCAGTAGTATCGGGGTTAATTCACCCCTCCACTTT. Amino acids: CASSIGVNSPLHF.

The rearrangement links TRBV18 to TRBJ2-5; no reliable D call. With 6 bases removed from V and 3 bases from J, the gap between germline ends came to 8 bases. The length of the CDR3 is 12 residues. CDR1 is KGHSH, CDR2 LQKENI, per germline. The CDR3 region is CASSKNEETQYF. The CDR3 DNA sequence: TGTGCCAGCTCCAAAAACGAAGAGACCCAGTACTTC.